These 26 T cell receptor beta chains were all obtained from the same sample, sequenced in a study of cytomegalovirus exposure and HLA in healthy donors. The study ran its PCR with 60 Vbeta and 13 Jbeta primers. Repertoires were generated with immunoSEQ multiplex PCR, while TCRdb's copy carries only in-frame clones and drops some. The sample shows roughly 86,000 clones, around 69% of them seen only once. The sample consisted of PBMCs. The receptors come from a man younger than 40 in good health and CMV-seronegative.

The chain uses TRBV10-3 and TRBJ2-5, with D possibly matching TRBD2 (5 bases). Trimming shortened V by 4 bases and J by 11 bases, and 11 bases separated the two germline ends. Looked up from germline, CDR1 is ENHRY and CDR2 is SYGVKD. The length of the CDR3 is 11 residues. This CDR3 reads CAISAEGTQYF. The CDR3 region has the DNA TGTGCCATCAGTGCCGAGGGAACGCAGTACTTC.

This clone was picked up a small number of times. The chain carries TRBV11-1 and TRBJ2-5; the D gene is possibly TRBD2 (5 bases). Germline assignment: CDR1 SGHAT and CDR2 FQDESV (reference sequence). V shed 8 bases and J shed 3 bases, with 10 bases lying between them. CDR3 size: 12 residues. CDR3: CASLGREETQYF. CDR3 DNA: TGTGCCAGCCTTGGGCGGGAAGAGACCCAGTACTTC.

This clone was seen only a few times. The chain uses TRBV19 and TRBJ2-7; D gene uncertain. V lost 5 bases and J lost 3, with 11 bases in between. This CDR3 has 13 amino acids. Germline V gives CDR1 LNHDA, CDR2 SQIVND (reference sequence). CDR3 amino acids: CASSEAADYEQYF. The CDR3 DNA sequence: TGTGCCAGTAGTGAGGCCGCCGACTACGAGCAGTACTTC.

The gene calls are TRBV7-2 and TRBJ1-1, with 9 positions matching TRBD1. CDR3 length: 16 residues. Germline V gene lookup returns CDR1 SGHTA and CDR2 FQGNSA. The trim removed 5 bases at V and 5 bases at J, leaving 12 bases unmatched. The CDR3 sequence is CASSPGTGRRETEAFF. In DNA, the CDR3 is TGTGCCAGCAGCCCAGGGACAGGGAGGAGGGAGACTGAAGCTTTCTTT.

In this sample, this clone turned up once. The V and J genes are TRBV19 and TRBJ1-6; D gene ambiguous. Trimming left V 4 bases short and J 6 bases short, with 19 bases between. The CDR3 covers 17 residues. Looked up from germline, CDR1 is LNHDA and CDR2 is SQIVND (reference sequence). Here the CDR3 reads CASSTPWRAGSNSPLHF. The CDR3 DNA follows: TGTGCCAGTAGTACCCCTTGGAGGGCTGGTTCTAATTCACCCCTCCACTTT.

The sample holds a few counts of this clone. This chain uses TRBV14 with TRBJ2-2; D unclear. V gave up 3 bases and J gave up 4 bases, with 6 bases separating them. Germline CDR1 SGHDN, CDR2 FVKESK. This CDR3 has 13 residues. The CDR3 protein is CASSQMATGELFF. CDR3 DNA: TGTGCCAGCAGCCAGATGGCCACCGGGGAGCTGTTTTTT.

The chain has TRBV4-3 and TRBJ1-2; tentatively, D is TRBD1 (5 bases). V was cut by 1 base and J by 5 bases, with 14 bases left in between. This CDR3 is 15 amino acids long. From germline, CDR1 is LGHNA and CDR2 YSLEER. In DNA form, the CDR3 reads TGCGCCAGCAGCCAAGCCCCCAGGGCCGGATATGGCTACACCTTC. As protein: CASSQAPRAGYGYTF.

The rearrangement links TRBV5-1 to TRBJ2-7; 11 nucleotides agree with TRBD2. CDR3 length equals 18 residues. Germline assignment: CDR1 SGHRS and CDR2 YFSETQ. Trimming removed 0 bases from V and 6 bases from J; junction bases left unmatched: 14. The CDR3 DNA sequence: TGCGCCAGCAGCTTGGCCACACTAGCGGGAGTGTTGGTCGGCGAGCAGTACTTC. Translated: CASSLATLAGVLVGEQYF.

The chain couples TRBV7-3 to TRBJ2-3; 7 bases are shared with TRBD2. This CDR3 comprises 16 residues. Germline CDR1 SGHTA, CDR2 FQGTGA. The V and J ends lost 1 base and 0 bases, in that order; junction bases with no gene match: 4. The CDR3 loop reads CASSLNGDYSTDTQYF. As DNA, the CDR3 is TGTGCCAGCAGCTTAAATGGGGACTATAGCACAGATACGCAGTATTTT.

This rearrangement joins TRBV5-1 to TRBJ2-1; no clear D gene. Germline V gene data show CDR1 as SGHRS and CDR2 as YFSETQ. Trimming took 2 bases from V and 7 from J, leaving 7 bases between them. The CDR3 length is 12 residues. The CDR3 reads CASSFQLNEQFF. The CDR3 DNA reads TGCGCCAGCAGCTTTCAATTGAATGAGCAGTTCTTC.

The chain employs TRBV6-1 and TRBJ2-4; D unclear. The V end was cut by 3 bases, the J end by 6 bases, with 12 bases between. The CDR3 has 14 amino acids. The V gene's germline CDR1 is MNHNS and CDR2 SASEGT. DNA of the CDR3: TGTGCCAGCAGTGATTTCCCTAATGTAAACATTCAGTACTTC. Protein sequence: CASSDFPNVNIQYF.

The V and J genes are TRBV7-9 and TRBJ1-6; 9 bases match TRBD1. The CDR3 totals 15 residues. The germline CDR1 and CDR2 sequences are SEHNR and FQNEAQ (reference sequence). Trimming at V came to 5 bases and at J to 10 bases, leaving 9 bases not matched to a gene. In nucleotides, the CDR3 is TGTGCCAGCAGCCTTAGGGACAGGGTGAGCTCACCCCTCCACTTT. Its translation is CASSLRDRVSSPLHF. Full variable domain (missing parts from reference TRBV7-9 and TRBJ1-6): DTGVSQNPRHKITKRGQNVTFRCDPISEHNRLYWYRQTLGQGPEFLTYFQNEAQLEKSRLLSDRFSAERPKGSFSTLEIQRTEQGDSAMYLCASSLRDRVSSPLHFGNGTRLTVT.

This clone showed up just a few times. The chain recombines TRBV18 with TRBJ1-5; D is uncertain. This CDR3 has 15 residues. The V and J ends lost 4 bases and 2 bases respectively, with 12 bases between them. Per the germline V gene, CDR1 is KGHSH and CDR2 is LQKENI. CDR3 region: CASSQSGYGNQPQHF. CDR3 nucleotide sequence: TGTGCCAGCTCACAATCGGGGTACGGCAATCAGCCCCAGCATTTT.

The chain has TRBV6-6 and TRBJ1-2, with D unclear. This CDR3 comprises 12 residues. Germline V gives CDR1 MNHNY, CDR2 SVGAGI (reference sequence). V was cut by 7 bases and J by 0 bases, with 6 bases left in between. In nucleotides, the CDR3 is TGTGCCAGCACAACAGCTAACTATGGCTACACCTTC. It is translated as CASTTANYGYTF.

This rearrangement joins TRBV27 to TRBJ1-2; 10 bases are a match to TRBD1. Looked up from germline, CDR1 is MNHEY and CDR2 is SMNVEV (reference sequence). The CDR3 contains 16 residues. V was pared by 2 bases and J by 2 bases, with 5 bases of the junction left unmatched. The DNA for the CDR3 is TGTGCCAGCAGTTTACGACAGGGGGCCAGAAACTATGGCTACACCTTC. This codes for CASSLRQGARNYGYTF.

The chain employs TRBV30 and TRBJ2-1; TRBD2 aligns across 13 bases. The V gene's germline CDR1 is GTSNPN and CDR2 SVGIG (reference sequence). The V gene end was trimmed by 7 bases and the J gene end by 0 bases; junction bases not matched to a gene: 12. CDR3 size: 18 residues. The DNA of the CDR3 is TGTGCCTCGAGACTAGCGGGAGGCTCTTTTAGCTCCTACAATGAGCAGTTCTTC. Encoded protein: CASRLAGGSFSSYNEQFF.

This clone was observed a few times. V usage is TRBV11-3 and J usage is TRBJ2-5; 7 bases line up with TRBD1. The ends lost 5 bases at V and 0 bases at J; junction bases unmatched: 3. The CDR3 runs to 14 residues. CDR1 is SGHNT, CDR2 YENEEA, per germline. CDR3 sequence: CASSRDSYQETQYF. Here the CDR3 DNA reads TGTGCCAGCAGCCGGGACAGCTACCAAGAGACCCAGTACTTC.

The genes are TRBV15 and TRBJ2-5, with D tentatively TRBD2 (5 bases). V dropped 4 bases and J dropped 3 bases, with 18 bases sitting between them. This CDR3 is built from 16 residues. Germline V lookup: CDR1 LNHNV, CDR2 YYDKDF (reference sequence). CDR3 loop: CATSISRATGEETQYF. The CDR3 coding sequence is TGTGCCACCAGCATTTCGAGGGCTACCGGAGAAGAGACCCAGTACTTC.

V gene TRBV7-3 combines with J gene TRBJ2-3; a possible D gene is TRBD2 (5 bases). The V end was cut by 5 bases, the J end by 5 bases, with 14 bases between. The germline gives CDR1 SGHTA, CDR2 FQGTGA. This CDR3 is 14 amino acids long. The DNA for the CDR3 is TGTGCCAGCAGCCCAATTAGCGCGGGAGATACGCAGTATTTT. Translation: CASSPISAGDTQYF.

Notes on this clone: At one end the junction does not follow the germline gene, possibly because of a read error. The chain has TRBV28 and TRBJ1-3, with no clear D. This CDR3 spans 10 amino acids. Looked up from germline, CDR1 is MDHEN and CDR2 is SYDVKM. The CDR3 region is CASSSRSWHF. The CDR3 nucleotides read TGTGCCAGCAGTTCCAGGTCCTGGCATTTT.

The chain joins TRBV5-6 to TRBJ1-1; TRBD1 matches at 7 bases. Germline V lookup: CDR1 SGHDT, CDR2 YYEEEE. The CDR3 totals 15 residues. The V and J ends lost 3 bases and 4 bases, in that order; junction bases with no gene match: 9. CDR3: CASSYGQARTTEAFF. CDR3 bases: TGTGCCAGCAGCTACGGACAGGCGAGAACCACTGAAGCTTTCTTT.

This clone was recorded only once. The rearrangement joins TRBV7-2 to TRBJ2-7; TRBD1 matches at 9 bases. The V and J ends lost 6 bases and 1 base, in that order; junction bases with no gene match: 4. The CDR3 is 14 amino acids. CDR1 is SGHTA, CDR2 FQGNSA, per germline. Here the CDR3 reads CASRRDRESYEQYF. The CDR3 DNA is TGTGCCAGCAGACGGGACAGGGAATCCTACGAGCAGTACTTC.

The chain's CDR3 is CASTRGGQRPGNTIYF. Written as DNA, the CDR3 is TGTGCCAGCACCCGGGGGGGGCAGAGACCCGGAAACACCATATATTTT. The chain has TRBV5-4 and TRBJ1-3; D may be TRBD1 (6 bases). The germline gives CDR1 SGHNT, CDR2 YYREEE (reference sequence). There are 16 residues in the CDR3. With 6 bases removed from V and 4 bases from J, the gap between germline ends came to 20 bases.

The chain has TRBV5-1 and TRBJ2-3; D remains ambiguous. The CDR3 loop spans 14 amino acids. V dropped 6 bases and J dropped 0 bases, with 11 bases sitting between them. Germline assignment: CDR1 SGHRS and CDR2 YFSETQ. For the CDR3, the DNA is TGCGCCAGCAAACTTCTAGGTAGCACAGATACGCAGTATTTT. This gives the protein CASKLLGSTDTQYF.

This clone came up once. The V gene is TRBV27, the J gene TRBJ1-1; perhaps TRBD1 as D (6 bases). V was clipped by 6 bases and J by 4 bases, with 12 bases between them. The CDR3 sequence is 13 residues long. Germline assignment: CDR1 MNHEY and CDR2 SMNVEV (reference sequence). Written as DNA, the CDR3 is TGTGCCAGCAGGTACAGGGAGGGCACTGAAGCTTTCTTT. This sequence encodes CASRYREGTEAFF.

This sequence joins TRBV9 and TRBJ2-1; the D gene is possibly TRBD2 (6 bases). The CDR3 extends over 13 amino acids. The germline V gene has CDR1 SGDLS and CDR2 YYNGEE. V lost 7 bases, J lost 7 bases, and 15 bases lay in between. CDR3 bases: TGTGCCAGCGGGACTCCCTCTTGGAATGAGCAGTTCTTC. Translation: CASGTPSWNEQFF.